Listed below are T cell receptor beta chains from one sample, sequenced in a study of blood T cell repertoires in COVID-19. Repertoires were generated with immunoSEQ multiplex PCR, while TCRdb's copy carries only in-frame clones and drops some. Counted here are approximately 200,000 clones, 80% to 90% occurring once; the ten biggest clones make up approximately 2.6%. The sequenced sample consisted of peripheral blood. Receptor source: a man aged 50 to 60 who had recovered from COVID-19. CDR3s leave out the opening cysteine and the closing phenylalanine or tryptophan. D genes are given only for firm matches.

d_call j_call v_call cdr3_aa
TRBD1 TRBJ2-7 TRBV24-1 ATQDRDRAYEQY
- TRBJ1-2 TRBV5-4 ASSHNSEDGYT
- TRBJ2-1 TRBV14 ASSQRGSLSYNEQF
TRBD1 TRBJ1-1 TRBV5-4 ASSIRTGALTEAF
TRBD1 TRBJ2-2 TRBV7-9 ASSVRTGGRDTGELF
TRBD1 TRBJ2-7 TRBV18 ASSPVTGALLSYEQY
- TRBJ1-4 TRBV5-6 ASSTQGGAGSEKLF
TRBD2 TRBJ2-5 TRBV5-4 ATAGVSETQY
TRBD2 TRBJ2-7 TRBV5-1 ASSLLAGVGEQY
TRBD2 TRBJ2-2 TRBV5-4 ASRKGGSPGELF
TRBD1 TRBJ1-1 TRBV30 AWSVDRVRTEAF
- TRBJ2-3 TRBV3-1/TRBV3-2 ASRVTGADTQY
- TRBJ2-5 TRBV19 ASSPWTVFQETQY
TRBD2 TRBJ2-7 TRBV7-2 ASSNGLAGVYEQY
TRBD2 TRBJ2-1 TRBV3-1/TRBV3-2 ASSQDGAGRNEQF
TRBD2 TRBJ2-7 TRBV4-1 ASSQELAVNYEQY